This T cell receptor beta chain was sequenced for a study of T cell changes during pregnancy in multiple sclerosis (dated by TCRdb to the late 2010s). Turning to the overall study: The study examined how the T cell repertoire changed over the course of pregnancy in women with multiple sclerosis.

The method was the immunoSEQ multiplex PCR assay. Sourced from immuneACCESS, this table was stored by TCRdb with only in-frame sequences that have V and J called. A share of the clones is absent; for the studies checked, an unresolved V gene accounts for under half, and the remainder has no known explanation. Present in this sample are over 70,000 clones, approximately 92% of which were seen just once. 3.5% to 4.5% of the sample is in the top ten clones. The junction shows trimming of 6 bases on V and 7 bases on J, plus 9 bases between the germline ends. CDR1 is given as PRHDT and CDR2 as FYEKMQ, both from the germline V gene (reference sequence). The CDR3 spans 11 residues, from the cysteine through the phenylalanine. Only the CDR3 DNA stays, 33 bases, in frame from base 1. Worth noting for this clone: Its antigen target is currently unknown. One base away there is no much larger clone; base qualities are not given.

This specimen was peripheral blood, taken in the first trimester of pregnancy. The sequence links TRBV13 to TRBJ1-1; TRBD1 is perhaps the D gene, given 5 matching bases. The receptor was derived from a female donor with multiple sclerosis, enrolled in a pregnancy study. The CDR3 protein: CASSGRGEAFF. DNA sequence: TGTGCCAGCAGTGGGAGGGGTGAAGCTTTCTTT.